This record looks at one T cell receptor (beta chain) sequence and its context. The antigen is unknown. Primers: 60 Vbeta forward and 13 Jbeta reverse. Only in-frame clones appear in the TCRdb table, and some are missing; sequencing was by immunoSEQ multiplex PCR. The data show approximately 160,000 clones, 60% to 80% seen once. This record belongs to a study of cytomegalovirus exposure and HLA in healthy donors. Broader study findings: Later genetic work tied a missense DCLRE1C variant to beta-chain V and J trimming.

Germline V gene data show CDR1 as SGHTS and CDR2 as YDEGEE. This CDR3 comprises 14 residues. Trimming removed 6 bases from V and 6 bases from J, with 18 bases in between. Material for sequencing was PBMCs. The source is a woman aged 40-49 years in good health and CMV-seropositive. This chain connects TRBV5-8 to TRBJ1-2; perhaps TRBD1 as D (6 bases). The CDR3 region has the DNA TGTGCCAGCACCAAAAGACAGGTCACGGATGGCTACACCTTC. It is translated as CASTKRQVTDGYTF.